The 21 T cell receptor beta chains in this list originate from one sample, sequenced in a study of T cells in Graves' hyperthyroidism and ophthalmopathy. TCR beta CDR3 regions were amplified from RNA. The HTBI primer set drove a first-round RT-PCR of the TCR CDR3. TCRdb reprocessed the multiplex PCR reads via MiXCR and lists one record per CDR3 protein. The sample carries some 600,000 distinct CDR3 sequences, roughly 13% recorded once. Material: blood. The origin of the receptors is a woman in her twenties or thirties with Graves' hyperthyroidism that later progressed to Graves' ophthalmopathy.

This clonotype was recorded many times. For the CDR3, the DNA is TGTGCCAGCAGTTTCGGACCGACCTACGAGCAGTACTTC. This codes for CASSFGPTYEQYF. The chain couples TRBV27 to TRBJ2-7; D is ambiguous. Trimming removed 3 bases from V and 2 bases from J, with 8 bases in between. Germline-derived CDR1 and CDR2 are MNHEY and SMNVEV (reference sequence). The CDR3 is made up of 13 amino acids.

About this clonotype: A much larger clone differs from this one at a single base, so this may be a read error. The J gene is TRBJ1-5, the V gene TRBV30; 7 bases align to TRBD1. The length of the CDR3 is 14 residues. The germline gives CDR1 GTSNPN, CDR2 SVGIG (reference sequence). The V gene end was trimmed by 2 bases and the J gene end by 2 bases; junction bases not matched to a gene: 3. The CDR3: CAWSHGQGNQPQHF. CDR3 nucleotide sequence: TGTGCCTGGAGTCACGGACAGGGCAATCAGCCCCAGCATTTT.

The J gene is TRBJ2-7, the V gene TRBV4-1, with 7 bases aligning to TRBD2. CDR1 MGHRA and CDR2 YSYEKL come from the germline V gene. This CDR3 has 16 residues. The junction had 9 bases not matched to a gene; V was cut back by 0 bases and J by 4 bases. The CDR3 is CASSQEPAGSVYEQYF. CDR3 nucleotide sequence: TGCGCCAGCAGCCAAGAACCAGCGGGATCGGTGTACGAGCAGTACTTC.

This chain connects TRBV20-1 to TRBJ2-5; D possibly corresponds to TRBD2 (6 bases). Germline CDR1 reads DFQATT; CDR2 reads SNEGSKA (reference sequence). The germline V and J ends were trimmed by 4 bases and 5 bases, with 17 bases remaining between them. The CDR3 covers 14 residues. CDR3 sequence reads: CSAIASGWLETQYF. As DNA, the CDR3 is TGCAGTGCTATCGCAAGCGGGTGGCTCGAGACCCAGTACTTC.

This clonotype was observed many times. CDR3 region: CASSLLTGTATNEKLFF. The CDR3 DNA sequence: TGTGCCAGCAGCTTACTCACAGGAACGGCAACTAATGAAAAACTGTTTTTT. This sequence joins TRBV11-2 and TRBJ1-4, with D maybe TRBD1 (5 bases). The CDR3 is 17 amino acids. Trimming pared 2 bases from V and 0 bases from J, leaving 13 bases between. Germline-derived CDR1 and CDR2 are SGHAT and FQNNGV.

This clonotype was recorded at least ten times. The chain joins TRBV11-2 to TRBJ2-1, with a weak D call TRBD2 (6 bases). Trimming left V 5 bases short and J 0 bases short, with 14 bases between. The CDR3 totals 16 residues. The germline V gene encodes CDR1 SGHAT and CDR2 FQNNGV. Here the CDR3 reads CASSRSRGSSYNEQFF. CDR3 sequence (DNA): TGTGCCAGCAGCCGCAGTCGGGGGAGCTCCTACAATGAGCAGTTCTTC.

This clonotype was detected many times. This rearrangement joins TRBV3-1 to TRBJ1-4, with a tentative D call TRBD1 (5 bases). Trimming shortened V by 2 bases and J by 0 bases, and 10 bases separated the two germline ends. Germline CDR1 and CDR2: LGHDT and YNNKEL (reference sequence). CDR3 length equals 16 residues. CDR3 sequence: CASSQYQGATNEKLFF. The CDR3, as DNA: TGTGCCAGCAGCCAATATCAGGGAGCAACTAATGAAAAACTGTTTTTT.

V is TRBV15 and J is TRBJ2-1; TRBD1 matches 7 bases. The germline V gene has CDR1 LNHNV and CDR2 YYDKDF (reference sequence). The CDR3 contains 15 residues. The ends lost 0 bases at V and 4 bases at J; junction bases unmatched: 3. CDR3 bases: TGTGCCACCAGCAGAGATTCGGACAGGTACAATGAGCAGTTCTTC. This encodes CATSRDSDRYNEQFF.

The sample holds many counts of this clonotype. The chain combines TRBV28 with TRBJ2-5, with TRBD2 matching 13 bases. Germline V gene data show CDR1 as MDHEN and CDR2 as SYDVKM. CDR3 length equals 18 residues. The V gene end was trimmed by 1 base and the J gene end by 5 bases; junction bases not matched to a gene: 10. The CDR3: CASSLSGTSGTQRETQYF. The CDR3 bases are TGTGCCAGCAGTTTATCCGGGACTAGCGGGACCCAGCGGGAGACCCAGTACTTC.

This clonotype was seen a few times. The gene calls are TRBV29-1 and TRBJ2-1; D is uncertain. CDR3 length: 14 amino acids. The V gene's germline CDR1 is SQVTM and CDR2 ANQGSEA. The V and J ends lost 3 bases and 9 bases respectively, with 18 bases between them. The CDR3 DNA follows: TGCAGCGTTGAGTTCGTTGCAGGCCCCCTTGAGCAGTTCTTC. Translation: CSVEFVAGPLEQFF.

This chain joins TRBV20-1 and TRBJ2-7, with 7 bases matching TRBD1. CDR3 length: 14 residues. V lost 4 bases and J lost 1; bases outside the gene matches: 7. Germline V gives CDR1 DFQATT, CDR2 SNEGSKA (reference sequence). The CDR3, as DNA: TGCAGTGCTACAGGACAGGTTGAATCCTACGAGCAGTACTTC. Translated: CSATGQVESYEQYF.

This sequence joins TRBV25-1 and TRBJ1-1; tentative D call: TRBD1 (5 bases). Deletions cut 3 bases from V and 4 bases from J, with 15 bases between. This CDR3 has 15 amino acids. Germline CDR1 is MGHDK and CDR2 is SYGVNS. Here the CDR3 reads CASSDWGGTGTEAFF. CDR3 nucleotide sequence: TGTGCCAGCAGTGATTGGGGGGGGACGGGCACTGAAGCTTTCTTT.

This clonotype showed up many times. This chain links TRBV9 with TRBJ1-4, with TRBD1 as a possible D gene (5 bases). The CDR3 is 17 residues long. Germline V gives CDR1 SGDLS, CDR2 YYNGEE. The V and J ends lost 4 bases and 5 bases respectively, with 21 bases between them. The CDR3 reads CASSPRIVREPNEKLFF. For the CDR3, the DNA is TGTGCCAGCAGCCCGCGAATCGTCAGGGAACCCAATGAAAAACTGTTTTTT.

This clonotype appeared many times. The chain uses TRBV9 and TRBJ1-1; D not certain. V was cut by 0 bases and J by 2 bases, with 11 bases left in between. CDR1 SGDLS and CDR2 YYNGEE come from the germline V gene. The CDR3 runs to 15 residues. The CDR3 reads CASSVAPRGNTEAFF. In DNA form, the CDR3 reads TGTGCCAGCAGCGTAGCTCCTCGCGGAAACACTGAAGCTTTCTTT.

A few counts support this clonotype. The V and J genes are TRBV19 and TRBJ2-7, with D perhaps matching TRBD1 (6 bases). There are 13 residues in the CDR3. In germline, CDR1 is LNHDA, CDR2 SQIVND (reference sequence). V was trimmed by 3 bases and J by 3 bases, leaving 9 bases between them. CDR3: CASSIGQNYEQYF. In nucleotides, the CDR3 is TGTGCCAGTAGTATCGGACAGAACTACGAGCAGTACTTC.

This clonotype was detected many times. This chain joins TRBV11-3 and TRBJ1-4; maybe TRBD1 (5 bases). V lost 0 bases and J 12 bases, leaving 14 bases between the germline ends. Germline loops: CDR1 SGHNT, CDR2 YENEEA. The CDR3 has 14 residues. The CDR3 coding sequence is TGTGCCAGCAGCTTAGATCCGGGCAGGGAAGAACTGTTTTTT. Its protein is CASSLDPGREELFF.

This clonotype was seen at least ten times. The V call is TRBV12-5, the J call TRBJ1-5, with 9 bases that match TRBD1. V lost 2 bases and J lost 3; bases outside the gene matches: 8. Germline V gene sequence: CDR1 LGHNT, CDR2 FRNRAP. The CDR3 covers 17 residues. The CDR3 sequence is CASGLLSRDRDNQPQHF. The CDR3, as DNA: TGTGCTAGTGGTTTGCTTTCCCGGGACAGGGACAATCAGCCCCAGCATTTT.

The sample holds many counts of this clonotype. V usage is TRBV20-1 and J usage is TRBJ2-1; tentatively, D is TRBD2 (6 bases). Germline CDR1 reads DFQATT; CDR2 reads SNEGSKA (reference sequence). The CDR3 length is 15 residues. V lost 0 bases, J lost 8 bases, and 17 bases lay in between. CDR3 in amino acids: CSARDLASAHYEQFF. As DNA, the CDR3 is TGCAGTGCTAGAGATCTGGCTAGCGCCCACTATGAGCAGTTCTTC.

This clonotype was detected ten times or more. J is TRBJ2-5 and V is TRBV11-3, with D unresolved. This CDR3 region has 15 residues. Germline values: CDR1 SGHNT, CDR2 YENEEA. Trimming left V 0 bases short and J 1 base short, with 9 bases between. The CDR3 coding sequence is TGTGCCAGCAGCTTAGATCTCGCACTCCAAGAGACCCAGTACTTC. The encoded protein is CASSLDLALQETQYF.

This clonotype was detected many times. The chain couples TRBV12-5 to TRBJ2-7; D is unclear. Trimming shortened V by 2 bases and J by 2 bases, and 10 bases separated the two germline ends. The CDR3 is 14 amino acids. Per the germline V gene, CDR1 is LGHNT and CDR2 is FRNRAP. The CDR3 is CASGLSPLTYEQYF. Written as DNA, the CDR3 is TGTGCTAGTGGTTTGTCTCCTTTAACCTACGAGCAGTACTTC.

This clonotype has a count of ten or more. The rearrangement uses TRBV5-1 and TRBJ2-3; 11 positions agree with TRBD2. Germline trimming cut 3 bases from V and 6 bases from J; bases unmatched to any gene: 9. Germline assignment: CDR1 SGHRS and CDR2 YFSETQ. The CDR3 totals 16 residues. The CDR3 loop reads CASSSLAGGPSDTQYF. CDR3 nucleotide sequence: TGCGCCAGCAGCTCGTTAGCGGGAGGGCCCTCGGATACGCAGTATTTT.